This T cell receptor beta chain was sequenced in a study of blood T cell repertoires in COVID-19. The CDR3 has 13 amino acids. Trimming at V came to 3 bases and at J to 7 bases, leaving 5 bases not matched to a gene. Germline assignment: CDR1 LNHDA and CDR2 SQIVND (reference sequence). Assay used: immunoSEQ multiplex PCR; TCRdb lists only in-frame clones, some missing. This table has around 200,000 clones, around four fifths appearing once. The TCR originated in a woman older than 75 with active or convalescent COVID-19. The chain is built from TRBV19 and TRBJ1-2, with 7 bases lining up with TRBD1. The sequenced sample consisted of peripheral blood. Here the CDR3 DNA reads TGTGCCAGTAGTATCTCAGGGGGAGCTGGCTACACCTTC. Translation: CASSISGGAGYTF.